This T cell receptor beta chain originates from a study of blood T cells in healthy people across ages. General study points: It was not possible, with unsorted PBMCs, to conclusively compare naive and antigen-experienced cells.

Losses at the gene ends were 4 bases for V and 5 bases for J; bases not matched to a gene: 6. The CDR3 totals 15 residues. CDR1 and CDR2 from the germline V gene are LGHNA and YSLEER. This clonotype showed up just once. Its target is unknown. For the second PCR, which ran for 7 to 11 cycles, a sample-barcoded 5' primer and a J-beta primer mix were used. Each cDNA molecule was tagged by a template-switch adaptor with 12 random nucleotides. TCRdb passed the 5' RACE reads through MiXCR, listing each CDR3 protein once. The sample comprises a few hundred thousand distinct CDR3 sequences, 45% to 65% of which are singletons, and 45% to 55% rests with the top ten. In each sample, at least 6 million PBMCs were isolated. Per sample, at least 6 micrograms of total RNA were extracted.

The material sequenced was blood. This receptor was identified in a man in his sixties in good health. The chain links TRBV4-3 to TRBJ2-2; TRBD2 matches 8 bases. CDR3 protein: CASSPTTGGTGELFF. DNA for the CDR3: TGCGCCAGCAGCCCCACGACGGGGGGGACCGGGGAGCTGTTTTTT.